Reported below is one TCR beta chain. No antigen is known for it. The data are from a study of cytomegalovirus exposure and HLA in healthy donors. About the study: Both the approximately 120 validation repertoires and the roughly 640 first-cohort repertoires used the same platform, as reported by a later analysis.

Repertoires were generated with immunoSEQ multiplex PCR, while TCRdb's copy carries only in-frame clones and drops some. The top ten hold 1.7% of the sample, which has 120,000 or so clones, around 95% seen once. General study findings and limits: Most TCR sequences were seen very rarely across donors, but some public TCRs occurred in many. The study put 150 to 200 TCR beta chains on its list as cytomegalovirus-associated. Reportedly, cytomegalovirus status was diagnosed with high sensitivity and specificity.

CDR1 is MGHDK, CDR2 SYGVNS, per germline. This CDR3 is built from 16 residues. J lost 3 bases, V lost 8 bases, and 15 bases had no gene match. The sequenced sample consisted of PBMCs. This clonotype was obtained from a man between 18 and 29 years old in good health and CMV-seronegative. V and J are TRBV25-1 and TRBJ2-7; TRBD1 aligns across 8 bases. CDR3 in DNA: TGTGCCAGCTCGGACAGGGAAAGGACCTTCGGCTACGAGCAGTACTTC. This encodes CASSDRERTFGYEQYF.